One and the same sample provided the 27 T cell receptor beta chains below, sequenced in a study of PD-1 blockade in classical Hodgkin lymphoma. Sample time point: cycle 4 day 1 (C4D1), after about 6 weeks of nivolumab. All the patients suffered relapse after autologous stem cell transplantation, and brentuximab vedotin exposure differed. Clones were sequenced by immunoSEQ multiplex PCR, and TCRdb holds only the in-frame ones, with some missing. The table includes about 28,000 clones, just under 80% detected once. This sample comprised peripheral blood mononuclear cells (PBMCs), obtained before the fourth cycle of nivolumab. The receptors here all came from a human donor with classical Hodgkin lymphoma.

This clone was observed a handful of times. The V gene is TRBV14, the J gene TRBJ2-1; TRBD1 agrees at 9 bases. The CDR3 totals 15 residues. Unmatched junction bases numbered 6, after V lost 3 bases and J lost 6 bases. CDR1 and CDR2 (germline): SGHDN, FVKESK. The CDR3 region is CASSQGQGGINEQFF. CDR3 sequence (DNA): TGTGCCAGCAGCCAGGGACAGGGTGGTATCAATGAGCAGTTCTTC. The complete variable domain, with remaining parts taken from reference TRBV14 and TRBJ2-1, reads EAGVTQFPSHSVIEKGQTVTLRCDPISGHDNLYWYRRVMGKEIKFLLHFVKESKQDESGMPNNRFLAERTGGTYSTLKVQPAELEDSGVYFCASSQGQGGINEQFFGPGTRLTVL.

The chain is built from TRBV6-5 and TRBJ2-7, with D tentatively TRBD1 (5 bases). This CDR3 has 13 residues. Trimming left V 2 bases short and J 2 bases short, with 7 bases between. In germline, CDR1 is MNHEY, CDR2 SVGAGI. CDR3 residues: CASSYTGAYEQYF. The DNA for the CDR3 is TGTGCCAGCAGTTACACAGGTGCCTACGAGCAGTACTTC.

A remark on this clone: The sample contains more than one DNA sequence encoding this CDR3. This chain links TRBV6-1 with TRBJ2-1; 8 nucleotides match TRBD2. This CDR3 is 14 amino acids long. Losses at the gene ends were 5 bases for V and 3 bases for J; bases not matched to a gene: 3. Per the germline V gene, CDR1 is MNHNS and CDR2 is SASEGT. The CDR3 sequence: CASSPSGRYNEQFF. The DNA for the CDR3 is TGTGCCAGCAGTCCTAGCGGGCGCTACAATGAGCAGTTCTTC.

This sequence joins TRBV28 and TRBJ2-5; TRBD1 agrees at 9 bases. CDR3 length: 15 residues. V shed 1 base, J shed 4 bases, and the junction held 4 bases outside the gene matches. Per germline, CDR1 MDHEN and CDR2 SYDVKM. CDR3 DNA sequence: TGTGCCAGCAGTTTATCTACAGGGGGCCCAGAGACCCAGTACTTC. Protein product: CASSLSTGGPETQYF.

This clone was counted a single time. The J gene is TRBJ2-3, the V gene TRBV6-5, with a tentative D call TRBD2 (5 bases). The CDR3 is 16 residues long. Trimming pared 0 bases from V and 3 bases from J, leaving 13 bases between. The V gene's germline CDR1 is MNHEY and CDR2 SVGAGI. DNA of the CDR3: TGTGCCAGCAGTTACTCGAATGTGGGAGTTACAGATACGCAGTATTTT. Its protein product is CASSYSNVGVTDTQYF.

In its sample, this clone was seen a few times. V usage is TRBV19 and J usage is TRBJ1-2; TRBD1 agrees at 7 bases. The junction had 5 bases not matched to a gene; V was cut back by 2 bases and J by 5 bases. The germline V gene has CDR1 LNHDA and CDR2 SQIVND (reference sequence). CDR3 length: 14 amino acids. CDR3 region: CASSIRTGGYGYTF. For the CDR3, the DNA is TGTGCCAGTAGTATACGGACAGGAGGATATGGCTACACCTTC.

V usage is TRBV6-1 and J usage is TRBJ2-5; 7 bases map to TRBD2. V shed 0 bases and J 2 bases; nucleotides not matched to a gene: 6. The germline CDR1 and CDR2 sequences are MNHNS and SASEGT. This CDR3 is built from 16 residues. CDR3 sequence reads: CASSEATSGVQETQYF. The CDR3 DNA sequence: TGTGCCAGCAGTGAAGCGACCAGCGGGGTACAAGAGACCCAGTACTTC.

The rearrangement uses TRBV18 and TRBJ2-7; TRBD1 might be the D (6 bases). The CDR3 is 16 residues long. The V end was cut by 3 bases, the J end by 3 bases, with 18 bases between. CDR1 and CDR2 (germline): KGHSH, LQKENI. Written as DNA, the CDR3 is TGTGCCAGCTCACCGCCCGGGGTGGGGGCAAACTACGAGCAGTACTTC. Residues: CASSPPGVGANYEQYF.

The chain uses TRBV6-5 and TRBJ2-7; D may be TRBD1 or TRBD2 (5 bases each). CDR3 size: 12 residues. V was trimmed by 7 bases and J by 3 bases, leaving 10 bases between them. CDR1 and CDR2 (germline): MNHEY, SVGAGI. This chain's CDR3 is CASTRDDYEQYF. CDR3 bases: TGTGCCAGCACCAGGGACGACTACGAGCAGTACTTC.

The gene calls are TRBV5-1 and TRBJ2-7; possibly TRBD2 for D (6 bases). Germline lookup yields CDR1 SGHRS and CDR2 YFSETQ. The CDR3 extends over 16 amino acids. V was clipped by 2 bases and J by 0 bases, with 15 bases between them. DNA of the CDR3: TGCGCCAGCAGCTTTTCCGGGACTCCGAGCTCCTACGAGCAGTACTTC. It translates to CASSFSGTPSSYEQYF.

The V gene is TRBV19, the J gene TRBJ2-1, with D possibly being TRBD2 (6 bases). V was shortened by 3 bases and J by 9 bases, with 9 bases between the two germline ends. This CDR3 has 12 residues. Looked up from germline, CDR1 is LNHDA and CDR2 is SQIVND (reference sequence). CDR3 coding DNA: TGTGCCAGTAGTATTGGAGGGGTTGAGCAGTTCTTC. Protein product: CASSIGGVEQFF. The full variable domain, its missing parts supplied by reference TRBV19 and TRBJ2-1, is DGGITQSPKYLFRKEGQNVTLSCEQNLNHDAMYWYRQDPGQGLRLIYYSQIVNDFQKGDIAEGYSVSREKKESFPLTVTSAQKNPTAFYLCASSIGGVEQFFGPGTRLTVL.

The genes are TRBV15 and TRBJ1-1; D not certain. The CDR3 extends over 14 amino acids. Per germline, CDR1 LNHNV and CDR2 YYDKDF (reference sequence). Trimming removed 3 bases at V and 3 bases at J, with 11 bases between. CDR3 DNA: TGTGCCACCAGCAGCATAGGGAGGGACACTGAAGCTTTCTTT. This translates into CATSSIGRDTEAFF.

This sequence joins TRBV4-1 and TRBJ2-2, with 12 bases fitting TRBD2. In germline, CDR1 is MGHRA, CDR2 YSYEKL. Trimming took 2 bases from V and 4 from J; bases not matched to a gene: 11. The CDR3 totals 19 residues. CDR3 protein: CASSQNFPSGRAVTGELFF. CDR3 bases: TGCGCCAGCAGCCAAAACTTTCCTAGCGGGAGGGCCGTCACCGGGGAGCTGTTTTTT.

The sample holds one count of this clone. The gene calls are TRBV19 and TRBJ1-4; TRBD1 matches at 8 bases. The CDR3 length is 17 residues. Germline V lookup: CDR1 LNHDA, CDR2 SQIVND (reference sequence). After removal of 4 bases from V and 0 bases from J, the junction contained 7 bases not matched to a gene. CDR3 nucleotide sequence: TGTGCCAGTAGTACATTACAGGGGGTCGCAACTAATGAAAAACTGTTTTTT. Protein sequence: CASSTLQGVATNEKLFF.

Here the CDR3 reads CASSVHRDREVTQYF. Here the CDR3 DNA reads TGTGCCAGTAGTGTGCACCGGGACAGGGAGGTGACCCAGTACTTC. This chain joins TRBV19 and TRBJ2-5, with 9 bases lining up with TRBD1. V shed 5 bases, J shed 7 bases, and the junction held 11 bases outside the gene matches. The CDR3 consists of 15 residues. Germline loops: CDR1 LNHDA, CDR2 SQIVND (reference sequence).

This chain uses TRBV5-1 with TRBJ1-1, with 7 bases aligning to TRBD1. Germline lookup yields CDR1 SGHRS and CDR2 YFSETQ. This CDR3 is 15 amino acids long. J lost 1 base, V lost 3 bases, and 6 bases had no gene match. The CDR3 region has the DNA TGCGCCAGCAGCTCCCGGACAGGAACGAACACTGAAGCTTTCTTT. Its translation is CASSSRTGTNTEAFF.

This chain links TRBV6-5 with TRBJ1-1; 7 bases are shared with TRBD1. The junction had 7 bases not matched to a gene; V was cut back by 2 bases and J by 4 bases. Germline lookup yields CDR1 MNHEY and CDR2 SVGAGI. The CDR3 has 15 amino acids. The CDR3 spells CASSYETGSTTEAFF. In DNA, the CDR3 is TGTGCCAGCAGTTACGAGACAGGGTCAACCACTGAAGCTTTCTTT.

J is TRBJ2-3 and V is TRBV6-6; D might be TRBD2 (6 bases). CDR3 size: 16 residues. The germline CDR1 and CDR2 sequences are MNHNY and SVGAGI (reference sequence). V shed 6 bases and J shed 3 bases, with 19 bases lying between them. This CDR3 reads CASSRIISGRTDTQYF. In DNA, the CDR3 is TGTGCCAGCAGCCGGATTATTAGCGGCAGAACAGATACGCAGTATTTT.

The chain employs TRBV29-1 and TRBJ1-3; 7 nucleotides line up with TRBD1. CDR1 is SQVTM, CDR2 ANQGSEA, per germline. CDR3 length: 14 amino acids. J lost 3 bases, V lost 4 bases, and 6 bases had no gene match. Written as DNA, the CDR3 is TGCAGCGTTGGAGGGACAGCTTTTGGAAACACCATATATTTT. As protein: CSVGGTAFGNTIYF. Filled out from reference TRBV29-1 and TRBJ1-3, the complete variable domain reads SAVISQKPSRDICQRGTSLTIQCQVDSQVTMMFWYRQQPGQSLTLIATANQGSEATYESGFVIDKFPISRPNLTFSTLTVSNMSPEDSSIYLCSVGGTAFGNTIYFGEGSWLTVV.

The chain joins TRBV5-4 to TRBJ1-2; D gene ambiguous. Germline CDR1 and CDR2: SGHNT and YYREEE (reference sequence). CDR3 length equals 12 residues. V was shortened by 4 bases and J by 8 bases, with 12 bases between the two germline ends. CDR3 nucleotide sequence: TGTGCCAGCAGCCCCACCGCCGGGGGCTACACCTTC. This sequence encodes CASSPTAGGYTF.

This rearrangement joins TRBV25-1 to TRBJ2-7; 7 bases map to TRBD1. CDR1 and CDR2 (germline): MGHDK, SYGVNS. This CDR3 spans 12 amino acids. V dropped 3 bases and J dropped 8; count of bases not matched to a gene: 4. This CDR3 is CASSETGFKQYF. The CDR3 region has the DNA TGTGCCAGCAGTGAGACAGGGTTTAAGCAGTACTTC.

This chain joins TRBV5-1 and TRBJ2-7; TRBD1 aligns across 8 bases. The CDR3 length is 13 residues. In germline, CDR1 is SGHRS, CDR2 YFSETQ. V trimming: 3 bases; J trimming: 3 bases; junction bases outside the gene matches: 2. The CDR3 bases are TGCGCCAGCAGCTGGGGGACAGGCTACGAGCAGTACTTC. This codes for CASSWGTGYEQYF.

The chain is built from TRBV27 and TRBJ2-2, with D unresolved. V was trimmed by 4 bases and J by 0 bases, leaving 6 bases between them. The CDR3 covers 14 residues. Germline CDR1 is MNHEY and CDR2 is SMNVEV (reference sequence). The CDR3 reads CASSSPTNTGELFF. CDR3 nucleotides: TGTGCCAGCAGTTCCCCAACGAACACCGGGGAGCTGTTTTTT.

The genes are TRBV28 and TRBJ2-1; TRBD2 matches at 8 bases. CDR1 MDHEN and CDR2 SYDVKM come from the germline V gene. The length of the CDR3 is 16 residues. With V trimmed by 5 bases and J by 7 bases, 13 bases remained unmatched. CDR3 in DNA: TGTGCCAGCAGTATCCCGGGCCTAGCGGGTTCGAATGAGCAGTTCTTC. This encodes CASSIPGLAGSNEQFF.

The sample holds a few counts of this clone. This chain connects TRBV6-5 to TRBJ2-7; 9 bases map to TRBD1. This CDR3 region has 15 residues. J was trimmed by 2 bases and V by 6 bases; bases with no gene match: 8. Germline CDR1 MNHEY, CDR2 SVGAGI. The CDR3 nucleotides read TGTGCCAGCAGCCGGGACAGGGAAGGGACCTACGAGCAGTACTTC. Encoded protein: CASSRDREGTYEQYF.

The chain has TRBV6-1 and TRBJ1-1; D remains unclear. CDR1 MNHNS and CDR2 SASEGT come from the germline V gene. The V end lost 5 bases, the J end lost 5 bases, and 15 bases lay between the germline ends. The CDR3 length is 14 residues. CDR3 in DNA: TGTGCCAGCAGTCCAACGTCGACGTGGACTGAAGCTTTCTTT. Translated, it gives CASSPTSTWTEAFF.

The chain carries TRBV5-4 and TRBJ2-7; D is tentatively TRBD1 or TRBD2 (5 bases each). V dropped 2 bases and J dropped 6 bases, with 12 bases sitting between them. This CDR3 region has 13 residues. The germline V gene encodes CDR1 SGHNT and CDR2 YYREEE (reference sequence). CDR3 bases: TGTGCCAGCAGCTTCGGGGCTCTGGGCGAGCAGTACTTC. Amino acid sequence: CASSFGALGEQYF. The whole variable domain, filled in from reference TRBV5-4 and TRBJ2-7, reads ETGVTQSPTHLIKTRGQQVTLRCSSQSGHNTVSWYQQALGQGPQFIFQYYREEENGRGNFPPRFSGLQFPNYSSELNVNALELDDSALYLCASSFGALGEQYFGPGTRLTVT.